This T cell receptor (beta chain) emerged from a study of blood T cells in healthy people across ages. Points from the study as a whole: Older individuals had lower TCR beta diversity per million T cells (the decline was roughly linear).

CDR3 length: 14 amino acids. V was trimmed by 0 bases and J by 2 bases, leaving 8 bases between them. Germline CDR1 and CDR2: MGHRA and YSYEKL. The individuals who served as donors were healthy Caucasians living in Russia, aged roughly 6 to 90. A J-beta primer mix and a sample-barcoded 5' primer were used in a second PCR of roughly 6 to 12 cycles. Every molecule of cDNA carried a tag from a template-switch adaptor with 12 random nucleotides. TCRdb used MiXCR to reprocess the 5' RACE reads, holding one entry per CDR3 protein. In the table there are fewer than 2,000,000 distinct CDR3 sequences, 30% to 40% of which are singletons. This clonotype was observed a few times. The antigen remains undetermined.

The origin of this receptor is a woman in her 30s in good health. V and J are TRBV4-1 and TRBJ2-7; no clear D gene. The sequenced sample consisted of blood. CDR3 region: CASSQDRFTYEQYF. CDR3 DNA sequence: TGCGCCAGCAGCCAAGATCGCTTCACCTACGAGCAGTACTTC.